This T cell receptor (beta chain) was profiled in a study of blood T cell repertoires in COVID-19. Here immunoSEQ multiplex PCR was the method, and the copy in TCRdb shows in-frame clones only, minus some. Found here are about 280,000 clones, nearly 90% of them singletons; the top ten hold about 1.7%. CDR1 SGHAT and CDR2 FQNNGV come from the germline V gene. Trimming took 5 bases from V and 3 from J; bases not matched to a gene: 9. The CDR3 totals 15 residues. Individuals drawn from under 30 US areas were about 18 to 90 years old. The origin of this receptor is a woman in her late teens or twenties with acute COVID-19. The rearrangement joins TRBV11-2 to TRBJ1-1; 7 bases align to TRBD1. Sequences were obtained from PBMCs or T cells enriched from blood (not recorded which). The CDR3 DNA sequence: TGTGCCAGCAGCCCCGGGACAGCGAGATACACTGAAGCTTTCTTT. Protein product: CASSPGTARYTEAFF.